Listed below are T cell receptor beta chains from one sample, sequenced in a study of CXCR3-negative and CXCR3-positive naive CD8 T cells. Using the 5' RACE reads, TCRdb records one entry per CDR3 protein without DNA. The listing contains about 40,000 distinct CDR3 sequences. Sample: naive CXCR3- CD8+ T cells from blood. These receptors were collected from a human donor in good health. Some clones in this sample may be carry-over from other donors' samples. Each CDR3 is given with its conserved first and last residue. Size is stated for part of the rows, as once, few or many counts, or as a class when the clone is expanded.

J | size | V | CDR3
TRBJ1-2 | - | TRBV28 | CASSLEAAHRGYTF
TRBJ2-7 | - | TRBV7-9 | CASSYQGYEQYF
TRBJ2-1 | - | TRBV5-5 | CASRAQGYNEQFF
TRBJ2-1 | - | TRBV15 | CATLSSGEYNEQFF
TRBJ2-1 | - | TRBV4-3 | CASSQDPQREQFF
TRBJ2-7 | - | TRBV5-1 | CASSLVPYEQYF
TRBJ2-1 | - | TRBV13 | CASSSFGEQFF
TRBJ1-1 | - | TRBV6-1 | CASSEWGDSNTEAFF
TRBJ2-2 | - | TRBV29-1 | CSASGSNTGELFF
TRBJ2-7 | - | TRBV7-9 | CASSPLPGCEQYF
TRBJ2-3 | - | TRBV2 | CASSDDNMSTDTQYF
TRBJ2-3 | - | TRBV7-8 | CASSSPPPQGREDTQYF
TRBJ2-2 | - | TRBV29-1 | CSATGGHTGELFF
TRBJ1-5 | - | TRBV28 | CASTWNREDSNQPQHF
TRBJ1-2 | - | TRBV29-1 | CSVDMRQGDYGYTF
TRBJ1-6 | - | TRBV5-1 | CASTLGRDHSPLHF
TRBJ2-1 | - | TRBV6-2/TRBV6-3 | CASSPEVEGGEQFF
TRBJ2-1 | - | TRBV21-1 | CASSIRTNEQFF
TRBJ2-7 | - | TRBV5-1 | CASSYNTGRISYEQYF
TRBJ2-1 | - | TRBV29-1 | CSVRFSFYNEQFF
TRBJ2-7 | medium-sized | TRBV6-2/TRBV6-3 | CASSYSPADLIYEQYF
TRBJ1-5 | - | TRBV7-6 | CASSLAPGLYSNQPQHF
TRBJ2-3 | - | TRBV7-8 | CASSTPRGADTQYF
TRBJ2-1 | - | TRBV7-6 | CASSPYLQEQFF
TRBJ2-3 | - | TRBV28 | CASSETGAVKADTQYF
TRBJ2-1 | - | TRBV7-6 | CASSPGTSGTNNEQFF
TRBJ2-3 | - | TRBV6-5 | CASSYLQGPTDTQYF
TRBJ2-3 | - | TRBV3-1 | CASSQEGTNTDTQYF
TRBJ2-3 | - | TRBV7-3 | CASSDADTQYF
TRBJ1-5 | - | TRBV7-9 | CASSLVDGPEQGLRQPQHF
TRBJ2-1 | - | TRBV28 | CASSSYNEQFF
TRBJ1-1 | - | TRBV10-3 | CAIAPGRNTEAFF
TRBJ2-2 | - | TRBV14 | CASSPTVNTGELFF
TRBJ1-5 | - | TRBV6-6 | CASSYGGPSNQPQHF
TRBJ2-3 | - | TRBV20-1 | CSAREAAMGTDTQYF
TRBJ2-2 | - | TRBV10-3 | CAISREGASGELFF
TRBJ2-4 | - | TRBV29-1 | CSVEDAGGEDF
TRBJ2-1 | - | TRBV20-1 | CSVRNREGEQFF
TRBJ2-3 | medium-sized | TRBV7-8 | CASSSPSGAYTDTQYF
TRBJ2-3 | - | TRBV7-8 | CASRSGFSDTDTQYF
TRBJ2-5 | - | TRBV12-3/TRBV12-4 | CASSLRNVLAGAGETQYF
TRBJ2-2 | - | TRBV20-1 | CSARELAGGLIGELFF
TRBJ2-7 | - | TRBV28 | CASSQEPTGNEQYF
TRBJ1-2 | - | TRBV29-1 | CSAPTGANYGYTF
TRBJ2-1 | - | TRBV20-1 | CSARGEGQGEQFF